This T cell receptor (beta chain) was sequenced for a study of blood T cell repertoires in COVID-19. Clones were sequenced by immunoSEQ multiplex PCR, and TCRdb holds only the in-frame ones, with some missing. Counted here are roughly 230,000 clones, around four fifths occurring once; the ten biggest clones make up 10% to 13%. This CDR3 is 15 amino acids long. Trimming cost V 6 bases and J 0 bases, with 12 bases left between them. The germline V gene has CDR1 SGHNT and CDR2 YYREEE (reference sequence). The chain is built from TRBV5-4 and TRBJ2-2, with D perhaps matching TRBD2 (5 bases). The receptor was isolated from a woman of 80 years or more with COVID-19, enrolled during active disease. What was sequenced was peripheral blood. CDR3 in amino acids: CASNREGTNTGELFF. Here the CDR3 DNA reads TGTGCCAGCAACCGAGAGGGCACGAACACCGGGGAGCTGTTTTTT.